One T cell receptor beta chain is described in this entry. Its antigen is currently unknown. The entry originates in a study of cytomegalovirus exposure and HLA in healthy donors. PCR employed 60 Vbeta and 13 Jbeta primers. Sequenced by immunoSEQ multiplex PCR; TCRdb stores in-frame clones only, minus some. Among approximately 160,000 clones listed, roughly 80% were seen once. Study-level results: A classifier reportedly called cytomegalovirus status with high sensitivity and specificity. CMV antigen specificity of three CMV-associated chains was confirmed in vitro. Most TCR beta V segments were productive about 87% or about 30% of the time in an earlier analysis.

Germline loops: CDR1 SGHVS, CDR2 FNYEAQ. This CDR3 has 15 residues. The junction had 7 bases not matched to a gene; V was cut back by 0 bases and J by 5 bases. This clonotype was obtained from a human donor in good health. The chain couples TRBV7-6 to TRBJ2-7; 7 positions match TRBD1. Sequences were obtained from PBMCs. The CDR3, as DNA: TGTGCCAGCAGCTTAGCCCCGCAGGGGGTGGACGAGCAGTACTTC. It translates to CASSLAPQGVDEQYF. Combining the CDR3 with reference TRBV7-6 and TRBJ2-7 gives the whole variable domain GAGVSQSPRYKVTKRGQDVALRCDPISGHVSLYWYRQALGQGPEFLTYFNYEAQQDKSGLPNDRFSAERPEGSISTLTIQRTEQRDSAMYRCASSLAPQGVDEQYFGPGTRLTVT.